One sample yielded the 8 T cell receptor beta chains listed below, sequenced in a study of response to subunit inactivated influenza vaccine (dated by TCRdb to about 2018). The method was RT-PCR. These reads were obtained on an Illumina HiSeq 2500. TCRdb redid the processing of the public reads, applying fastp at Q25 and MiXCR, and retained in-frame beta chains. Rows with one shared CDR3 protein collapse into an entry with the most common genes and DNA. Counted in this sample were around 520,000 distinct CDR3 sequences; roughly 12% of them appeared once. The ten largest make up about 9.4% of the sample. The sequencing used PBMCs from blood, collected on the day of vaccination. These receptors came from a man aged 45-60 years who received an inactivated influenza vaccine. Donor details come from another sample of the same person, matched by shared clones.

This chain joins TRBV2 and TRBJ2-6, with D perhaps assigned TRBD1 or TRBD2 (6 bases each). The CDR3 loop spans 17 amino acids. In germline, CDR1 is SNHLY, CDR2 FYNNEI. V lost 6 bases and J 4 bases, leaving 19 bases between the germline ends. CDR3 bases: TGTGCCAGCAGGCGTTCCCCGGGGGCCCAAGGGGCCAACGTCCTGACTTTC. Encoded protein: CASRRSPGAQGANVLTF.

V is TRBV12-3 or TRBV12-4 and J is TRBJ1-3, with D uncertain. The CDR3 is 15 amino acids. Trimming shortened V by 5 bases and J by 3 bases, and 14 bases separated the two germline ends. The CDR3 here is CASSLYTSRGNTIYF. The DNA of the CDR3 is TGTGCCAGCAGTCTCTATACCTCCCGTGGAAACACCATATATTTT.

The V call is TRBV6-2 or TRBV6-3, the J call TRBJ2-7; D may match TRBD1 or TRBD2 (5 bases each). V was shortened by 6 bases and J by 3 bases, with 15 bases between the two germline ends. The CDR3 has 14 amino acids. Per the germline V gene, CDR1 is MNHEY and CDR2 is SVGEGT. The CDR3 protein is CASSPAVGGYEQYF. In DNA form, the CDR3 reads TGTGCCAGCAGCCCCGCCGTTGGGGGCTACGAGCAGTACTTC.

V usage is TRBV5-1 and J usage is TRBJ1-1; D unresolved. The CDR3 sequence is 14 residues long. Germline CDR1 is SGHRS and CDR2 is YFSETQ. Trimming stripped 3 bases from V and 1 base from J, with 10 bases between. This CDR3 is CASSWDAKNTEAFF. The CDR3 nucleotides read TGCGCCAGCAGCTGGGATGCCAAGAACACTGAAGCTTTCTTT.

This clonotype was detected a few times. The chain recombines TRBV7-2 with TRBJ2-2; D unclear. CDR3 length: 17 residues. Germline V gene lookup returns CDR1 SGHTA and CDR2 FQGNSA. V lost 1 base and J 0 bases, leaving 12 bases between the germline ends. The DNA for the CDR3 is TGTGCCAGCAGCTTAGTTTCCGCGGTCGCGAACACCGGGGAGCTGTTTTTT. This encodes CASSLVSAVANTGELFF.

This clonotype was counted a few times. The V call is TRBV27, the J call TRBJ2-5, with D hard to call. The CDR3 totals 14 residues. The V gene lost 5 bases and the J gene lost 1 base, with 11 bases spanning the gap. Germline V gene lookup returns CDR1 MNHEY and CDR2 SMNVEV (reference sequence). The CDR3 DNA is TGTGCCAGCAGTCCCCGCCACCTCCAAGAGACCCAGTACTTC. This sequence encodes CASSPRHLQETQYF.

This chain links TRBV18 with TRBJ2-4; possibly TRBD1 for D (6 bases). Germline V gene sequence: CDR1 KGHSH, CDR2 LQKENI. Deletions cut 0 bases from V and 0 bases from J, with 9 bases between. This CDR3 is built from 16 residues. The CDR3 DNA reads as TGTGCCAGCTCACCACCTGCAGGGGTAGCCAAAAACATTCAGTACTTC. This encodes CASSPPAGVAKNIQYF. Full variable domain (remainder filled in from reference TRBV18 and TRBJ2-4): NAGVMQNPRHLVRRRGQEARLRCSPMKGHSHVYWYRQLPEEGLKFMVYLQKENIIDESGMPKERFSAEFPKEGPSILRIQQVVRGDSAAYFCASSPPAGVAKNIQYFGAGTRLSVL.

The table lists this clonotype with a few counts. The chain carries TRBV20-1 and TRBJ2-7; 10 nucleotides align to TRBD2. The germline CDR1 and CDR2 sequences are DFQATT and SNEGSKA (reference sequence). Unmatched junction bases numbered 14, after V lost 1 base and J lost 2 bases. This CDR3 is built from 18 residues. CDR3 DNA sequence: TGCAGTGCTAGAGGCCAGACTAGCGGGCGTCGCCTAGCCTACGAGCAGTACTTC. This translates into CSARGQTSGRRLAYEQYF.